This entry lists 24 T cell receptor beta chains sequenced from one sample in a study of control samples from healthy donors and cancer patients. Using immunoSEQ multiplex PCR, the repertoire was profiled, and TCRdb retains in-frame clones only, with some absent. The sample lists 130,000 or so clones; 90% were seen once. Sequencing used blood. These receptors all come from a man aged 40-50 years in good health.

The rearrangement uses TRBV9 and TRBJ1-2; D uncertain. V was pared by 2 bases and J by 7 bases, with 12 bases between. Germline CDR1 and CDR2: SGDLS and YYNGEE. CDR3 size: 13 residues. The CDR3, as DNA: TGTGCCAGCAGCGTTATGCAGGCTTCTGGCTACACCTTC. Amino acid sequence: CASSVMQASGYTF.

This chain connects TRBV27 to TRBJ2-5; D remains unclear. The V gene's germline CDR1 is MNHEY and CDR2 SMNVEV (reference sequence). The CDR3 consists of 12 residues. V lost 5 bases and J 5 bases, leaving 9 bases between the germline ends. As DNA, the CDR3 is TGTGCCAGCAGTCCCTCGGGCGAGACCCAGTACTTC. Translation gives CASSPSGETQYF.

J is TRBJ1-2 and V is TRBV5-1; D call uncertain. With 0 bases removed from V and 2 bases from J, the gap between germline ends came to 11 bases. The CDR3 length is 15 residues. The germline V gene encodes CDR1 SGHRS and CDR2 YFSETQ. The CDR3, as DNA: TGCGCCAGCAGCTTGGAGATTCCAGAGAACTATGGCTACACCTTC. The encoded protein is CASSLEIPENYGYTF. The full variable domain, rest sourced from reference TRBV5-1 and TRBJ1-2, is KAGVTQTPRYLIKTRGQQVTLSCSPISGHRSVSWYQQTPGQGLQFLFEYFSETQRNKGNFPGRFSGRQFSNSRSEMNVSTLELGDSALYLCASSLEIPENYGYTFGSGTRLTVV.

J is TRBJ2-1 and V is TRBV6-6; D uncertain. The CDR3 totals 12 residues. V lost 6 bases and J 6 bases, leaving 9 bases between the germline ends. CDR1 is MNHNY and CDR2 is SVGAGI in the germline V gene (reference sequence). CDR3 DNA sequence: TGTGCCAGCAGGACCGGGCTCAATGAGCAGTTCTTC. Protein sequence: CASRTGLNEQFF.

The chain has TRBV5-5 and TRBJ1-1; D unclear. The CDR3 sequence is 13 residues long. V shed 5 bases and J shed 4 bases, with 12 bases lying between them. Germline V gene data show CDR1 as SGHKS and CDR2 as YYEKEE (reference sequence). Here the CDR3 reads CASSLGGSTEAFF. The DNA of the CDR3 is TGTGCCAGCAGTCTAGGAGGGAGCACTGAAGCTTTCTTT.

This rearrangement joins TRBV27 to TRBJ2-7; D possibly corresponds to TRBD2 (6 bases). Trimming removed 5 bases from V and 6 bases from J, with 14 bases in between. The CDR3 totals 13 residues. Germline-derived CDR1 and CDR2 are MNHEY and SMNVEV (reference sequence). The CDR3 bases are TGTGCCAGCAGTCCTCGGAGGGCGCGCGAGCAGTACTTC. Translation gives CASSPRRAREQYF.

The table lists this clone with a few counts. The chain combines TRBV2 with TRBJ1-5; D remains ambiguous. The CDR3 extends over 13 amino acids. CDR1 is SNHLY and CDR2 is FYNNEI in the germline V gene. V dropped 4 bases and J dropped 3 bases, with 7 bases sitting between them. This CDR3 is CASSGRNNQPQHF. The CDR3 DNA is TGTGCCAGCAGTGGGCGGAACAATCAGCCCCAGCATTTT.

The J gene is TRBJ2-3, the V gene TRBV11-2; 7 bases agree with TRBD2. Per the germline V gene, CDR1 is SGHAT and CDR2 is FQNNGV. The CDR3 runs to 18 residues. The V segment lost 4 bases and the J segment 0 bases; nucleotides outside the gene matches: 13. CDR3 DNA: TGTGCCAGCAGCTCAGCCCCGGGGGGACTAACTAGCACAGATACGCAGTATTTT. Protein: CASSSAPGGLTSTDTQYF.

The chain links TRBV5-4 to TRBJ2-3; D not certain. V was trimmed by 2 bases and J by 2 bases, leaving 6 bases between them. The CDR3 runs 13 residues. Germline V gives CDR1 SGHNT, CDR2 YYREEE (reference sequence). The CDR3 here is CASSLEYTDTQYF. The CDR3 DNA reads TGTGCCAGCAGCTTAGAATACACAGATACGCAGTATTTT.

V gene TRBV6-5 combines with J gene TRBJ2-1; D gene uncertain. CDR1 is MNHEY, CDR2 SVGAGI, per germline. V lost 8 bases to trimming and J lost 6 bases, with 11 bases between them. The CDR3 extends over 12 amino acids. The CDR3 coding sequence is TGTGCCAGCTCTGGTGGTCGCAATGAGCAGTTCTTC. Translated: CASSGGRNEQFF.

J is TRBJ2-5 and V is TRBV19; 9 bases are a match to TRBD1. There are 15 residues in the CDR3. In germline, CDR1 is LNHDA, CDR2 SQIVND (reference sequence). Trimming took 6 bases from V and 3 from J; bases not matched to a gene: 8. Written as DNA, the CDR3 is TGTGCCAGTAGAAAACCGGGACAGGGAGAAGAGACCCAGTACTTC. It yields the protein CASRKPGQGEETQYF.

This rearrangement joins TRBV9 to TRBJ2-7; D remains unclear. Trimming took 4 bases from V and 1 from J, leaving 12 bases between them. Germline V CDR1 and CDR2: SGDLS, YYNGEE. This CDR3 comprises 14 residues. CDR3 sequence: CASSPQPASYEQYF. CDR3 in DNA: TGTGCCAGCAGCCCCCAGCCGGCTTCCTACGAGCAGTACTTC.

The chain has TRBV24-1 and TRBJ1-2; D unclear. Between the trimmed V and J ends, which lost 2 bases and 4 bases, there was a span of 13 bases. CDR1 and CDR2 from the germline V gene are KGHDR and SFDVKD. The CDR3 loop spans 15 amino acids. DNA of the CDR3: TGTGCCACCAGTGATTGGGCCAGAGGAGTCTATGGCTACACCTTC. Translating gives CATSDWARGVYGYTF.

The CDR3 coding sequence is TGTGCCAGCAGCGATCGACTAGCGGACTACAATGAGCAGTTCTTC. This gives the protein CASSDRLADYNEQFF. The chain couples TRBV11-2 to TRBJ2-1; 9 bases agree with TRBD2. Germline V gives CDR1 SGHAT, CDR2 FQNNGV. The CDR3 loop spans 15 amino acids. The V and J ends lost 5 bases and 3 bases, in that order; junction bases with no gene match: 5.

This clone was seen a single time. The chain recombines TRBV5-4 with TRBJ2-7; D perhaps matches TRBD1 (5 bases). Trimming took 4 bases from V and 3 from J, leaving 8 bases between them. Germline V lookup: CDR1 SGHNT, CDR2 YYREEE (reference sequence). This CDR3 region has 12 residues. Here the CDR3 reads CASSTGSYEQYF. In nucleotides, the CDR3 is TGTGCCAGCAGCACAGGAAGCTACGAGCAGTACTTC.

The chain links TRBV6-1 to TRBJ1-2, with unresolved D. The CDR3 spans 11 residues. V was clipped by 1 base and J by 8 bases, with 5 bases between them. Germline-derived CDR1 and CDR2 are MNHNS and SASEGT. The CDR3, as DNA: TGTGCCAGCAGTGAAGGAGGCGGCTACACCTTC. Its translation is CASSEGGGYTF.

This clone has a single count. The CDR3 nucleotides are TGTGCCAGCAGGCTGACAGGGCTATCAGCCACTGGGGCCAACGTCCTGACTTTC. Residues: CASRLTGLSATGANVLTF. This chain joins TRBV2 and TRBJ2-6, with 7 bases matching TRBD1. Germline V lookup: CDR1 SNHLY, CDR2 FYNNEI. The V gene end was trimmed by 6 bases and the J gene end by 2 bases; junction bases not matched to a gene: 13. The CDR3 covers 18 residues.

The chain combines TRBV5-1 with TRBJ2-2, with 7 bases aligning to TRBD1. The germline V gene encodes CDR1 SGHRS and CDR2 YFSETQ. V lost 1 base, J lost 7 bases, and 4 bases stayed unmatched. The CDR3 loop spans 14 amino acids. The chain's CDR3 is CASSLLRGLGELFF. The CDR3 coding sequence is TGCGCCAGCAGCTTGCTTAGGGGGCTCGGGGAGCTGTTTTTT.

V is TRBV24-1 and J is TRBJ2-7; 9 positions match TRBD1. CDR1 is KGHDR and CDR2 is SFDVKD in the germline V gene. This CDR3 spans 15 amino acids. Losses at the gene ends were 4 bases for V and 2 bases for J; bases not matched to a gene: 5. The CDR3 DNA reads as TGTGCCACCAGTGAGTGCCGGGACAGGGCCTACGAGCAGTACTTC. Protein sequence: CATSECRDRAYEQYF.

V and J are TRBV27 and TRBJ1-5, with no clear D. Germline-derived CDR1 and CDR2 are MNHEY and SMNVEV (reference sequence). Deletions cut 2 bases from V and 10 bases from J, with 12 bases between. CDR3 length: 13 amino acids. The CDR3 nucleotides read TGTGCCAGCAGTTTAATCCCGGGCGTACCCCAGCATTTT. Encoded protein: CASSLIPGVPQHF.

This chain joins TRBV3-1 (or the pseudogene TRBV3-2) and TRBJ2-5; D is perhaps TRBD1 or TRBD2 (6 bases each). CDR3 size: 14 residues. Germline-derived CDR1 and CDR2 are LGHDT and YNNKEL (reference sequence). V lost 8 bases and J 4 bases, leaving 17 bases between the germline ends. CDR3 DNA: TGTGCCAGCTCCATTCGGGGGCGGAGAGAGACCCAGTACTTC. This gives the protein CASSIRGRRETQYF.

This clone is a singleton in its sample. The chain combines TRBV3-1 (or the pseudogene TRBV3-2) with TRBJ1-4; no reliable D call. V lost 4 bases to trimming and J lost 1 base, with 13 bases between them. The CDR3 loop spans 16 amino acids. Germline-derived CDR1 and CDR2 are LGHDT and YNNKEL (reference sequence). The CDR3 loop reads CASSLSPVGTNEKLFF. The CDR3 nucleotides are TGTGCCAGCAGCCTGTCCCCCGTAGGAACTAATGAAAAACTGTTTTTT.

V is TRBV5-1 and J is TRBJ2-4, with D maybe TRBD2 (5 bases). Germline CDR1 is SGHRS and CDR2 is YFSETQ. V was shortened by 3 bases and J by 14 bases, with 15 bases between the two germline ends. There are 12 residues in the CDR3. The CDR3 sequence is CASSSDLDGEYF. In nucleotides, the CDR3 is TGCGCCAGCAGCTCGGACCTGGACGGGGAGTACTTC.

The rearrangement links TRBV7-2 to TRBJ1-2; D remains ambiguous. CDR3 length: 13 amino acids. The germline V gene has CDR1 SGHTA and CDR2 FQGNSA. V dropped 2 bases and J dropped 8 bases, with 12 bases sitting between them. The chain's CDR3 is CASSLLRVRGYTF. The CDR3 DNA is TGTGCCAGCAGCTTATTGAGGGTCAGAGGCTACACCTTC.